The clone carrying this TCR beta chain has just a few counts. The data originate from a study of blood T cell repertoires in COVID-19. At the level of the study: COVID-19 samples collected from the United States, Italy and Spain covered acute and convalescent phases.

Participants reported their clinical history, and cohort assignment relied on those reports. CDR3 length: 14 residues. CDR1 and CDR2 (germline): SGHAT, FQNNGV. V was cut by 2 bases and J by 5 bases, with 12 bases left in between. The assay was immunoSEQ multiplex PCR, and TCRdb's table has in-frame clones only and misses some. The data show some 170,000 clones, 80% seen once. Material for sequencing was PBMCs or T cells enriched from blood (not recorded which). This receptor was taken from a middle-aged man who had recovered from COVID-19. The V and J genes are TRBV11-2 and TRBJ1-2; TRBD1 might be the D (5 bases). The CDR3 bases are TGTGCCAGCAGCTTAACGCCTTCAGGGTATGGCTACACCTTC. Translating gives CASSLTPSGYGYTF.